The 27 T cell receptor beta chains given below trace back to one sample, sequenced in a study of blood T cells in healthy people across ages. Together with a sample-barcoded 5' primer, a J-beta primer mix was included in a second PCR lasting roughly 6 to 12 cycles. TCRdb processed the 5' RACE reads anew with MiXCR; each CDR3 protein has one entry. The table lists approximately 810,000 distinct CDR3 sequences, roughly 35% of them singletons, with approximately 12% in the top ten. Sequenced sample: blood. The receptors were sampled from a man aged 18 to 35 in good health.

This clonotype came up a few times. V and J are TRBV5-5 and TRBJ2-7; D not resolved. The germline V gene encodes CDR1 SGHKS and CDR2 YYEKEE (reference sequence). The ends were cut back, 3 bases at V and 2 bases at J, with 12 bases in the middle. This CDR3 comprises 14 residues. The CDR3 reads CASSSLTTPYEQYF. CDR3 DNA sequence: TGTGCCAGCAGCTCCCTCACTACACCCTACGAGCAGTACTTC. Variable domain in full (rest from reference TRBV5-5 and TRBJ2-7): DAGVTQSPTHLIKTRGQQVTLRCSPISGHKSVSWYQQVLGQGPQFIFQYYEKEERGRGNFPDRFSARQFPNYSSELNVNALLLGDSALYLCASSSLTTPYEQYFGPGTRLTVT.

At least ten counts were recorded for this clonotype. V usage is TRBV20-1 and J usage is TRBJ2-1; the D gene is possibly TRBD2 (6 bases). Trimming cost V 6 bases and J 6 bases, with 18 bases left between them. There are 14 residues in the CDR3. Per germline, CDR1 DFQATT and CDR2 SNEGSKA (reference sequence). The CDR3 DNA follows: TGCAGTGCCCGAGTTCCGAGGAGGGGCAATGAGCAGTTCTTC. Its translation is CSARVPRRGNEQFF.

This chain links TRBV20-1 with TRBJ2-3; D might be TRBD2 (5 bases). This CDR3 region has 15 residues. Germline CDR1 is DFQATT and CDR2 is SNEGSKA (reference sequence). V lost 8 bases to trimming and J lost 1 base, with 19 bases between them. The CDR3 DNA is TGCAGTTCCGACGGGGAGAAATACGGCACAGATACGCAGTATTTT. This gives the protein CSSDGEKYGTDTQYF.

The chain joins TRBV20-1 to TRBJ2-3; the D is unclear. CDR3 length equals 16 residues. Germline CDR1 reads DFQATT; CDR2 reads SNEGSKA (reference sequence). Trimming took 3 bases from V and 0 from J, leaving 16 bases between them. In DNA form, the CDR3 reads TGCAGTGCTAGCACAAGGGCACTACTTAGCACAGATACGCAGTATTTT. Protein product: CSASTRALLSTDTQYF.

This clonotype was seen a few times. The chain carries TRBV9 and TRBJ2-6; TRBD1 might be the D (6 bases). This CDR3 is 14 amino acids long. Between the trimmed V and J ends, which lost 4 bases and 8 bases, there was a span of 13 bases. Germline assignment: CDR1 SGDLS and CDR2 YYNGEE. Written as DNA, the CDR3 is TGTGCCAGCAGCACACTACAGGGCCCCAACGTCCTGACTTTC. It translates to CASSTLQGPNVLTF.

A note on this clonotype: A much larger clone sits a single nucleotide away, making a read error possible. The V call is TRBV10-3, the J call TRBJ2-1; the D gene is possibly TRBD2 (5 bases). Per germline, CDR1 ENHRY and CDR2 SYGVKD. CDR3 length: 11 residues. The CDR3 bases are TGTGCCACCAGTGAGGGAAGAGAGCAGTTCTTC. Its protein is CATSEGREQFF.

There are many counts of this clonotype. V and J are TRBV5-1 and TRBJ1-2; D might be TRBD1 (5 bases). The CDR3 contains 15 residues. CDR1 SGHRS and CDR2 YFSETQ come from the germline V gene. V lost 1 base to trimming and J lost 2 bases, with 12 bases between them. In DNA, the CDR3 is TGCGCCAGCAGCTTGATGGCGGACACGAACTATGGCTACACCTTC. The encoded protein is CASSLMADTNYGYTF.

This clonotype was detected a few times. Here the CDR3 reads CSAMGNSGWTQYF. For the CDR3, the DNA is TGCAGTGCTATGGGAAATTCCGGGTGGACCCAGTACTTC. The chain is built from TRBV20-1 and TRBJ2-7; no clear D. The tail of the sequence fits TRBJ2-5 better, so the J call may be wrong. Germline V lookup: CDR1 DFQATT, CDR2 SNEGSKA (reference sequence). This CDR3 contains 13 residues.

This clonotype was observed a handful of times. The chain links TRBV4-3 to TRBJ2-3; D not resolved. V gave up 2 bases and J gave up 2 bases, with 8 bases separating them. The CDR3 contains 14 residues. Germline V gene sequence: CDR1 LGHNA, CDR2 YSLEER. CDR3 amino acids: CASSQLPTTDTQYF. Here the CDR3 DNA reads TGCGCCAGCAGCCAACTCCCGACCACAGATACGCAGTATTTT.

The rearrangement joins TRBV29-1 to TRBJ2-6; D may be TRBD2 (5 bases). The germline V and J ends were trimmed by 6 bases and 0 bases, with 9 bases remaining between them. There are 14 residues in the CDR3. The germline V gene encodes CDR1 SQVTM and CDR2 ANQGSEA. The CDR3 loop is CSVERDSGANVLTF. The CDR3 coding sequence is TGCAGCGTCGAACGGGACTCTGGGGCCAACGTCCTGACTTTC.

This clonotype was seen at least ten times. This sequence joins TRBV12-3 or TRBV12-4 and TRBJ2-5; 7 bases fit TRBD1. The V and J ends lost 2 bases and 4 bases, in that order; junction bases with no gene match: 16. The CDR3 is made up of 18 amino acids. The DNA for the CDR3 is TGTGCCAGCAGTTTATCAAGGTCCCGGACAGGCCGGCGAGAGACCCAGTACTTC. Translating it yields CASSLSRSRTGRRETQYF.

V and J are TRBV5-5 and TRBJ2-1; no clear D gene. This CDR3 has 14 amino acids. V lost 5 bases and J lost 4, with 13 bases in between. Germline V CDR1 and CDR2: SGHKS, YYEKEE (reference sequence). This CDR3 reads CASRKDPSYNEQFF. The DNA for the CDR3 is TGTGCCAGCAGAAAGGACCCCTCATACAATGAGCAGTTCTTC.

The CDR3 reads CASSTSGGRGYNEQFF. The DNA of the CDR3 is TGTGCCAGCAGTACCAGTGGGGGGCGGGGGTACAATGAGCAGTTCTTC. The V and J genes are TRBV28 and TRBJ2-1; D is possibly TRBD2 (7 bases). The germline V gene has CDR1 MDHEN and CDR2 SYDVKM. CDR3 length equals 16 residues. The germline V and J ends were trimmed by 5 bases and 4 bases, with 18 bases remaining between them.

This clonotype has just a few counts. The chain joins TRBV6-2 or TRBV6-3 to TRBJ1-2; 10 bases match TRBD1. The V gene's germline CDR1 is MNHEY and CDR2 SVGEGT. V dropped 5 bases and J dropped 8; count of bases not matched to a gene: 11. The CDR3 runs 15 residues. As DNA, the CDR3 is TGTGCCAGCAGTCACCAAGAGACAGGGGGCGGAGGCTACACCTTC. Amino acid sequence: CASSHQETGGGGYTF.

This chain connects TRBV10-2 to TRBJ1-1, with D possibly TRBD1 on 6 matching bases. The CDR3 extends over 15 amino acids. Trimming left V 0 bases short and J 2 bases short, with 10 bases between. Germline CDR1 WSHSY, CDR2 SAAADI. CDR3 DNA sequence: TGCGCCAGCAGTGAGTCCCGACAGGCAAACACTGAAGCTTTCTTT. This encodes CASSESRQANTEAFF.

The V call is TRBV28, the J call TRBJ2-2; TRBD1 matches 9 bases. V was pared by 10 bases and J by 7 bases, with 13 bases of the junction left unmatched. This CDR3 comprises 15 residues. Per the germline V gene, CDR1 is MDHEN and CDR2 is SYDVKM. CDR3 sequence reads: CAIGTTGGFGGELFF. For the CDR3, the DNA is TGTGCCATAGGGACGACAGGGGGTTTTGGCGGGGAGCTGTTTTTT.

This chain links TRBV12-3 or TRBV12-4 with TRBJ1-1, with a tentative D call TRBD1 (6 bases). V was shortened by 5 bases and J by 6 bases, with 13 bases between the two germline ends. The CDR3 totals 13 residues. This CDR3 reads CASSPGGGAEAFF. The CDR3 region has the DNA TGTGCCAGCAGTCCAGGCGGGGGCGCTGAAGCTTTCTTT.

The rearrangement joins TRBV4-3 to TRBJ2-1; D remains unclear. The ends were cut back, 0 bases at V and 5 bases at J, with 8 bases in the middle. The CDR3 consists of 14 residues. Germline-derived CDR1 and CDR2 are LGHNA and YSLEER. The CDR3 nucleotides read TGCGCCAGCAGCCAAGATGGTTTTGACAATGAGCAGTTCTTC. Residues: CASSQDGFDNEQFF.

The genes are TRBV12-3 or TRBV12-4 and TRBJ1-5; D call uncertain. CDR3 length: 16 residues. Trimming cost V 3 bases and J 0 bases, with 12 bases left between them. CDR3: CASSLAGRTSNQPQHF. CDR3 nucleotide sequence: TGTGCCAGCAGTTTGGCCGGCCGCACTAGCAATCAGCCCCAGCATTTT.

This clonotype was seen a handful of times. The CDR3 DNA sequence: TGTGCCAGCAGTGTCCCCGACGGCAACTATGGCTACACCTTC. Its protein product is CASSVPDGNYGYTF. V gene TRBV12-3 or TRBV12-4 combines with J gene TRBJ1-2; D remains unclear. V lost 5 bases and J lost 2, with 12 bases in between. CDR3 length: 14 residues.

This clonotype showed up many times. The chain has TRBV20-1 and TRBJ2-3; D gene ambiguous. Germline-derived CDR1 and CDR2 are DFQATT and SNEGSKA (reference sequence). The CDR3 spans 11 residues. V was pared by 5 bases and J by 0 bases, with 3 bases between. CDR3 bases: TGCAGTGCTGCTAGCACAGATACGCAGTATTTT. Residues: CSAASTDTQYF.

This clonotype was observed at least ten times. The chain links TRBV28 to TRBJ2-1; no firm D call. Germline values: CDR1 MDHEN, CDR2 SYDVKM. This CDR3 has 14 residues. Trimming took 10 bases from V and 0 from J, leaving 13 bases between them. The CDR3 region is CAIRAGSSYNEQFF. The CDR3 DNA follows: TGTGCCATCCGCGCCGGAAGCTCCTACAATGAGCAGTTCTTC.

In the case of this clonotype: Sequence at one end of the junction differs from germline and may be a read error. The rearrangement joins TRBV2 to TRBJ2-1; D ambiguous. The tail of the sequence fits TRBJ2-7 better, so the J call may be wrong. The CDR3 runs 12 residues. Germline V gives CDR1 SNHLY, CDR2 FYNNEI. In DNA, the CDR3 is TGTGCCGGCAGCGCGACGTACAATGAGCAGTACTTC. As protein: CAGSATYNEQYF.

This clonotype was detected a few times. This chain's CDR3 is CASSPVGDPNYGYTF. In nucleotides, the CDR3 is TGTGCCAGCAGCCCGGTGGGGGACCCTAACTATGGCTACACCTTC. The V call is TRBV5-5, the J call TRBJ1-2; D perhaps matches TRBD1 (5 bases). Germline V gene data show CDR1 as SGHKS and CDR2 as YYEKEE (reference sequence). V lost 4 bases and J lost 0, with 13 bases in between. CDR3 length equals 15 residues.

The sample holds a few counts of this clonotype. The chain recombines TRBV7-9 with TRBJ1-5; 8 bases align to TRBD1. The CDR3 is made up of 18 amino acids. CDR1 and CDR2 (germline): SEHNR, FQNEAQ (reference sequence). The ends lost 4 bases at V and 0 bases at J; junction bases unmatched: 11. In DNA form, the CDR3 reads TGTGCCAGCAGCTCCGGACAGGGAAATTTACATAGCAATCAGCCCCAGCATTTT. Its translation is CASSSGQGNLHSNQPQHF.

This clonotype has ten or more counts. The V and J genes are TRBV4-2 and TRBJ2-3, with TRBD2 identical over 11 bases. This CDR3 contains 20 residues. J lost 9 bases, V lost 0 bases, and 20 bases had no gene match. Germline assignment: CDR1 LGHNA and CDR2 YNFKEQ. CDR3: CASSQDPATSGAPSRDTQYF. CDR3 sequence (DNA): TGTGCCAGCAGCCAAGATCCCGCGACTAGCGGGGCGCCATCCCGGGACACGCAGTATTTT.

The chain combines TRBV20-1 with TRBJ1-1; TRBD1 is a possible D gene (6 bases). The CDR3 has 16 amino acids. CDR1 and CDR2 (germline): DFQATT, SNEGSKA (reference sequence). The V end was cut by 0 bases, the J end by 1 base, with 15 bases between. CDR3 amino acids: CSAREAGARGNTEAFF. The CDR3 DNA reads TGCAGTGCTAGAGAAGCAGGGGCGAGGGGGAACACTGAAGCTTTCTTT.